What follows are 9 T cell receptor beta chains derived from one specimen sequenced in a study of cytomegalovirus exposure and HLA in healthy donors. PCR employed 60 Vbeta and 13 Jbeta primers. The protocol was immunoSEQ multiplex PCR, while the TCRdb copy is restricted to in-frame clones and leaves out a portion. The sample gives around 100,000 clones, around 82% of which show up once; less than 4% is in the top ten. Sequenced input: PBMCs. These receptors were collected from a young man in good health and CMV-seropositive.

The chain uses TRBV11-2 and TRBJ2-1; 8 bases are a match to TRBD1. Germline V gene lookup returns CDR1 SGHAT and CDR2 FQNNGV. The V segment lost 5 bases and the J segment 7 bases; nucleotides outside the gene matches: 7. This CDR3 region has 14 residues. CDR3 nucleotide sequence: TGTGCCAGCAGCGCGGACAGGGTTCGGAATGAGCAGTTCTTC. Translation gives CASSADRVRNEQFF.

The chain joins TRBV5-4 to TRBJ1-5; D not resolved. Germline CDR1 reads SGHNT; CDR2 reads YYREEE (reference sequence). Trimming removed 4 bases at V and 7 bases at J, with 12 bases between. This CDR3 contains 13 residues. CDR3: CASSPPGGQPQHF. The CDR3 DNA sequence: TGTGCCAGCAGCCCCCCGGGAGGGCAGCCCCAGCATTTT.

The chain couples TRBV7-2 to TRBJ2-5; TRBD2 agrees at 10 bases. The germline gives CDR1 SGHTA, CDR2 FQGNSA. The CDR3 has 19 amino acids. V lost 1 base to trimming and J lost 1 base; unmatched junction nucleotides: 12. CDR3 protein: CASSLVLGSGRSPQETQYF. The CDR3 coding sequence is TGTGCCAGCAGCTTAGTCCTCGGTAGCGGGAGGAGCCCCCAAGAGACCCAGTACTTC.

This rearrangement joins TRBV28 to TRBJ2-7; 8 bases match TRBD1. V was clipped by 2 bases and J by 6 bases; unmatched bases: 12. There are 16 residues in the CDR3. Germline V gene sequence: CDR1 MDHEN, CDR2 SYDVKM. The CDR3 is CASSLTGQGKRGEQYF. The CDR3 DNA reads as TGTGCCAGCAGTTTAACCGGACAGGGAAAAAGGGGCGAGCAGTACTTC.

CDR3 loop: CASSLALAGGETQYF. The CDR3 bases are TGCGCCAGCAGCTTGGCCCTAGCGGGGGGGGAGACCCAGTACTTC. The chain uses TRBV5-1 and TRBJ2-5; 12 nucleotides align to TRBD2. The CDR3 sequence is 15 residues long. CDR1 is SGHRS and CDR2 is YFSETQ in the germline V gene. The junction had 2 bases not matched to a gene; V was cut back by 0 bases and J by 5 bases. The variable domain in full, completed from reference TRBV5-1 and TRBJ2-5, reads KAGVTQTPRYLIKTRGQQVTLSCSPISGHRSVSWYQQTPGQGLQFLFEYFSETQRNKGNFPGRFSGRQFSNSRSEMNVSTLELGDSALYLCASSLALAGGETQYFGPGTRLLVL.

This clone has just a few counts. V and J are TRBV18 and TRBJ2-1, with 14 bases matching TRBD2. There are 15 residues in the CDR3. V was clipped by 8 bases and J by 1 base; unmatched bases: 1. The germline V gene encodes CDR1 KGHSH and CDR2 LQKENI. CDR3 region: CASGLAGGSYNEQFF. Here the CDR3 DNA reads TGTGCCAGCGGACTAGCGGGGGGTTCCTACAATGAGCAGTTCTTC.

The chain has TRBV11-1 and TRBJ2-3; no clear D. There are 13 residues in the CDR3. The germline V gene has CDR1 SGHAT and CDR2 FQDESV (reference sequence). V dropped 3 bases and J dropped 0 bases, with 4 bases sitting between them. The CDR3 loop is CASSFSSTDTQYF. DNA of the CDR3: TGTGCCAGCAGCTTCAGTAGCACAGATACGCAGTATTTT.

Concerning this clone itself: Relative to the germline gene, one junction end is altered; a read error may explain this. The chain couples TRBV7-9 to TRBJ1-4; 7 positions match TRBD1. Germline V gene data show CDR1 as SEHNR and CDR2 as FQNEAQ (reference sequence). CDR3 length: 16 residues. CDR3 residues: CSSSLDQGATNEKLFF. For the CDR3, the DNA is TGTTCCAGCAGCTTAGACCAGGGGGCAACTAATGAAAAACTGTTTTTT.

V gene TRBV7-9 combines with J gene TRBJ1-4; 8 bases map to TRBD1. CDR3 length equals 13 residues. Germline V gives CDR1 SEHNR, CDR2 FQNEAQ (reference sequence). J was trimmed by 2 bases and V by 9 bases; bases with no gene match: 2. The CDR3 protein is CARQGETNEKLFF. The CDR3 DNA reads TGTGCCAGACAGGGGGAGACTAATGAAAAACTGTTTTTT.